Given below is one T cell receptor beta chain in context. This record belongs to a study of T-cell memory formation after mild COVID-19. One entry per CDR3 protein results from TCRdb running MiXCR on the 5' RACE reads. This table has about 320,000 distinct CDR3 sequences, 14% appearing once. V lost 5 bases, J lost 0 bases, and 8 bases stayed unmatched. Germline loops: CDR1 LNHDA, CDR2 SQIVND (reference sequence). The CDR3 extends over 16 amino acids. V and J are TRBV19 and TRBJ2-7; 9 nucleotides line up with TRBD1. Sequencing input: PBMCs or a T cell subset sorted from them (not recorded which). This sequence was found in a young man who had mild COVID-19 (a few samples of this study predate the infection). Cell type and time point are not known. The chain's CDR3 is CASSSIQGAISYEQYF. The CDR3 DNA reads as TGTGCCAGTAGTTCAATACAGGGGGCGATCTCCTACGAGCAGTACTTC. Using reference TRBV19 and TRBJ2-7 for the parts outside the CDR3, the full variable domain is DGGITQSPKYLFRKEGQNVTLSCEQNLNHDAMYWYRQDPGQGLRLIYYSQIVNDFQKGDIAEGYSVSREKKESFPLTVTSAQKNPTAFYLCASSSIQGAISYEQYFGPGTRLTVT.